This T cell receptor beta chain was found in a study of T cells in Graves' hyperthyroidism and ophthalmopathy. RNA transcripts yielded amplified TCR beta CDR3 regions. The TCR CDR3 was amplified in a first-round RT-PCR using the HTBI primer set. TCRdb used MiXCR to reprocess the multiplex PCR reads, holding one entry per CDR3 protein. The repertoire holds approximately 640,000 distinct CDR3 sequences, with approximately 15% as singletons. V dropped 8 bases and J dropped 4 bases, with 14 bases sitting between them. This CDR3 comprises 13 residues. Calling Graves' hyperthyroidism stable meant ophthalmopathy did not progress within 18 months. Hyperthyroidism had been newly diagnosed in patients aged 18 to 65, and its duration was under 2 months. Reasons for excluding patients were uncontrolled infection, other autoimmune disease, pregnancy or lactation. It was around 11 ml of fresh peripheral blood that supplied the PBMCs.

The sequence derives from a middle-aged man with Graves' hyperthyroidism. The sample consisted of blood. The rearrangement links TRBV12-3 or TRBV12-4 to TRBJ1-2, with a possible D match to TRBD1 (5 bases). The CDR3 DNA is TGTGCCAGCGATGGCGGGGGAGGCTATGGCTACACCTTC. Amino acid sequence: CASDGGGGYGYTF.